Listed below are T cell receptor beta chains from one sample, sequenced in a study of technical replicates of blood from several donors. Only in-frame clones appear in the TCRdb table, and some are missing; sequencing was by immunoSEQ multiplex PCR. The sample gives 70,000 to 85,000 clones, about 97% of which show up once; approximately 0.2% is in the top ten. The specimen sequenced was T cells isolated from PBMCs. These receptors all come from a human donor in good health. The CDR3 runs from the conserved cysteine through the conserved F or W. Each record gives: J gene, D gene, V gene, CDR3 DNA, CDR3 protein. The D gene is left open where the match is weak.

J gene: TRBJ2-7
D gene: NA
V gene: TRBV11-1
CDR3 DNA: TGTGCCAGCAGCCCCCGGACAGTTTACGAGCAGTACTTC
CDR3 protein: CASSPRTVYEQYF

J gene: TRBJ2-6
D gene: TRBD1
V gene: TRBV4-1
CDR3 DNA: TGCGCCAGCAGCCAACCCGGGACAGGGACCTCGGGGGCCAACGTCCTGACTTTC
CDR3 protein: CASSQPGTGTSGANVLTF

J gene: TRBJ1-2
D gene: NA
V gene: TRBV30
CDR3 DNA: TGTGCCTGGAGTTGGGGCAGGGAAAGCGAGGGCTACACCTTC
CDR3 protein: CAWSWGRESEGYTF

J gene: TRBJ2-1
D gene: NA
V gene: TRBV9
CDR3 DNA: TGTGCCAGCAGCGTAGCTACGTTGGTGGTTCTGGCTAGTGTCGACAATGAGCAGTTCTTC
CDR3 protein: CASSVATLVVLASVDNEQFF

J gene: TRBJ2-5
D gene: NA
V gene: TRBV5-4
CDR3 DNA: TGTGCCAGCAGCCTAAATAGCGGGACCCAGTACTTC
CDR3 protein: CASSLNSGTQYF

J gene: TRBJ1-6
D gene: NA
V gene: TRBV7-8
CDR3 DNA: TGTGCCAGCAGCGCTAGTTTTAATTCACCCCTCCACTTT
CDR3 protein: CASSASFNSPLHF

J gene: TRBJ1-3
D gene: TRBD1
V gene: TRBV4-1
CDR3 DNA: TGCGCCAGCAGCCAGGGCCCGGGACAGGGGTCTGGAAACACCATATATTTT
CDR3 protein: CASSQGPGQGSGNTIYF

J gene: TRBJ2-3
D gene: TRBD1
V gene: TRBV5-1
CDR3 DNA: TGCGCCAGCAGCACCCATGACGTAGGGGGCGGCACAGATACGCAGTATTTT
CDR3 protein: CASSTHDVGGGTDTQYF

J gene: TRBJ1-5
D gene: NA
V gene: TRBV21-1
CDR3 DNA: TGTGCCAGCAGCAAAGGCCAGAAACAGGGGAGAAGCAATCAGCCCCAGCATTTT
CDR3 protein: CASSKGQKQGRSNQPQHF

J gene: TRBJ2-7
D gene: TRBD2
V gene: TRBV29-1
CDR3 DNA: TGCAGCGTTTCGAATAGCGGGAGGGCTGCCGAGCAGTACTTC
CDR3 protein: CSVSNSGRAAEQYF